This T cell receptor (beta chain) was obtained from a study of PD-1 blockade in mismatch repair-deficient tumors. Assay: immunoSEQ multiplex PCR; the TCRdb copy retains only in-frame clones and omits some. The sample has some 84,000 clones; approximately 84% are singletons. After removal of 7 bases from V and 8 bases from J, the junction contained 12 bases not matched to a gene. The CDR3 spans 14 residues. From germline, CDR1 is SNHLY and CDR2 FYNNEI. Sequenced material: peripheral blood, taken 12 weeks after starting pembrolizumab. The TCR originated in an adult with mismatch repair-deficient cancer. The rearrangement uses TRBV2 and TRBJ1-2; 8 positions match TRBD1. The chain's CDR3 is CASTVGQGVRGYTF. The CDR3, as DNA: TGTGCCAGCACGGTCGGACAGGGAGTAAGGGGCTACACCTTC.